The sequence of this T cell receptor (beta chain) was determined in a study of T-cell reconstitution after alpha-beta-depleted transplantation in children. In its sample, this clonotype was seen many times. Its antigen remains unknown. Preparation of the TCRbeta library used unique molecular identifiers. TCRdb itself ran the PCR reads through MiXCR, one entry per CDR3 protein. The sample has just under 350,000 distinct CDR3 sequences; about 16% are singletons. V was pared by 2 bases and J by 5 bases, with 13 bases between. Germline loops: CDR1 LGHNA, CDR2 YSLEER. This CDR3 comprises 14 residues. Overall study findings and caveats: After one year, T-cell counts and TCRbeta diversity mostly came from new T cells.

The sequenced sample was PBMCs, mostly from graft donor cells, obtained 360 days after TCRalphabeta/CD19-depleted stem cell transplant. The sequence came from a male patient between 2 and 9 years old who had a stem cell transplant for acute lymphoblastic leukemia, so the T cells may come from the graft donor. The V call is TRBV4-3, the J call TRBJ2-7; TRBD1 might be the D (5 bases). The CDR3 bases are TGCGCCAGCAGCCAACAGGGAACATCTAACGAGCAGTACTTC. This encodes CASSQQGTSNEQYF.